This T cell receptor (beta chain) was observed in a study of blood T cell repertoires in COVID-19. Some clones are missing from TCRdb's copy, which holds only in-frame ones; the method was immunoSEQ multiplex PCR. The sample has 50,000 or so clones; 82% are singletons. The sequence came from a man older than 75 with COVID-19, enrolled during active disease. Input material: peripheral blood.

CDR3 nucleotide sequence: TGTGCCACCAGAGACCGGGACAGGGACACCGGGGAGCTGTTTTTT. Protein: CATRDRDRDTGELFF. The chain employs TRBV24-1 and TRBJ2-2, with 9 nucleotides matching TRBD1. This CDR3 spans 15 amino acids. The V and J ends lost 7 bases and 3 bases, in that order; junction bases with no gene match: 5. Germline V gives CDR1 KGHDR, CDR2 SFDVKD.